This T cell receptor (beta chain) was retrieved from a study of shared clonotypes between healthy human individuals. Background on the study: Per donor, CD8 memory used one plate, CD8 naive used two, CD4 memory used three and CD4 naive used three. Study conclusions and caveats: Memory subsets generally showed smaller estimated richness than naive subsets did.

Profiled with immunoSEQ multiplex PCR; TCRdb holds only in-frame clones, not every one. Of under 1 million clones listed, more than 85% are singletons. Remarks on this clone: Its antigen is currently unknown.

Germline-derived CDR1 and CDR2 are SEHNR and FQNEAQ (reference sequence). With 2 bases removed from V and 0 bases from J, the gap between germline ends came to 13 bases. The CDR3 totals 16 residues. Naive CD8 isolation took CD45RO-negative cells positively selected for CCR7 and excluded terminally differentiated effector memory CD45RA+ cells. The receptor was isolated from a man aged 30 to 39 in good health. Sample: naive CD8+ T cells sorted from blood. V and J are TRBV7-9 and TRBJ1-1; possible D gene TRBD1, 5 bases. CDR3 coding DNA: TGTGCCAGCAGCTTATTCGGAACAGGCATGAACACTGAAGCTTTCTTT. Translation: CASSLFGTGMNTEAFF.